A selection of T cell receptor beta chains follows, all from one sample in a study of blood T cell repertoires in COVID-19. The table came from immunoSEQ multiplex PCR; TCRdb's copy has only in-frame clones and leaves some out. The sample records 100,000 to 150,000 clones, 80% to 90% being singletons. Sequencing was done on a sample of peripheral blood. Receptors were obtained from a man aged 60 to 69 with COVID-19, enrolled during active disease. CDR3s include the opening cysteine and the closing phenylalanine or tryptophan. A D gene is named only where the DNA matches it firmly. A clone size is listed for some rows: how often the clone was seen (once, few, many), or a class if it is expanded.

CDR3 DNA: TGTGCCAGCAGCCAAGATCCGGACAGGGTAAGGGATGAGCAGTTCTTC
CDR3 protein: CASSQDPDRVRDEQFF
clone size: -
V gene: TRBV3-1/TRBV3-2
D gene: TRBD1
J gene: TRBJ2-1

CDR3 DNA: TGCGCCAGCAGCTTGATGACTAGCGTAACAGATACGCAGTATTTT
CDR3 protein: CASSLMTSVTDTQYF
clone size: -
V gene: TRBV5-1
D gene: TRBD2
J gene: TRBJ2-3

CDR3 DNA: TGTGCCAGCAGCCAGGACAGGGAGGAGACCCAGTACTTC
CDR3 protein: CASSQDREETQYF
clone size: once
V gene: TRBV7-3
D gene: TRBD1
J gene: TRBJ2-5

CDR3 DNA: TGTGCCAGCAGCTTTCCTGGACAAGCGAACACCGGGGAGCTGTTTTTT
CDR3 protein: CASSFPGQANTGELFF
clone size: -
V gene: TRBV5-6
D gene: -
J gene: TRBJ2-2

CDR3 DNA: TGTGCCAGCAGCCAAAAGTTCGACAGGGGGGTTGGTCAGCCCCAGCATTTT
CDR3 protein: CASSQKFDRGVGQPQHF
clone size: -
V gene: TRBV4-2
D gene: TRBD1
J gene: TRBJ1-5

CDR3 DNA: TGTGCCAGCAGTGCAGTCCAGCGGGGGTTCACAGATACGCAGTATTTT
CDR3 protein: CASSAVQRGFTDTQYF
clone size: once
V gene: TRBV25-1
D gene: TRBD2
J gene: TRBJ2-3

CDR3 DNA: TGTGCCAGCAGCTTAGTGACAGGGGTCCACGAGCAGTACTTC
CDR3 protein: CASSLVTGVHEQYF
clone size: -
V gene: TRBV7-9
D gene: TRBD1
J gene: TRBJ2-7

CDR3 DNA: TGCGCCAGCAGCGCCGTGAGAGCTAGCCAAGAGACCCAGTACTTC
CDR3 protein: CASSAVRASQETQYF
clone size: -
V gene: TRBV5-1
D gene: -
J gene: TRBJ2-5

CDR3 DNA: TGTGCCAGCAGTTCTCAGGAATCTTATGGCTACACCTTC
CDR3 protein: CASSSQESYGYTF
clone size: once
V gene: TRBV6-2/TRBV6-3
D gene: -
J gene: TRBJ1-2

CDR3 DNA: TGTGCCAGTCAGGCCCGGGCAGGGTGGGTTGAAGCTTTCTTT
CDR3 protein: CASQARAGWVEAFF
clone size: -
V gene: TRBV6-5
D gene: -
J gene: TRBJ1-1

CDR3 DNA: TGTGCCAGCAGCTTATTCCCAGGGGGAACGGCTGAAGCTTTCTTT
CDR3 protein: CASSLFPGGTAEAFF
clone size: once
V gene: TRBV7-2
D gene: TRBD1
J gene: TRBJ1-1

CDR3 DNA: TGTGCCAGCAACCCGGGGGGGGCCGGGGAGACCCAGTACTTC
CDR3 protein: CASNPGGAGETQYF
clone size: once
V gene: TRBV5-4
D gene: TRBD2
J gene: TRBJ2-5

CDR3 DNA: TGTGCCAGCAGCTTAAACTCGCGGGGGTATTCTTACAATGAGCAGTTCTTC
CDR3 protein: CASSLNSRGYSYNEQFF
clone size: -
V gene: TRBV11-2
D gene: TRBD2
J gene: TRBJ2-1

CDR3 DNA: TGTGCCTGGAGTACTTTAGTATCACCCCTCCACTTT
CDR3 protein: CAWSTLVSPLHF
clone size: -
V gene: TRBV30
D gene: -
J gene: TRBJ1-6

CDR3 DNA: TGTGCCAGCAGCCTAATGCCTACAGGGGGACAGCCCCAGCATTTT
CDR3 protein: CASSLMPTGGQPQHF
clone size: -
V gene: TRBV6-6
D gene: TRBD1
J gene: TRBJ1-5

CDR3 DNA: TGTGCCAGCAGCGTAGAGGCAGGGAACACTGAAGCTTTCTTT
CDR3 protein: CASSVEAGNTEAFF
clone size: -
V gene: TRBV9
D gene: -
J gene: TRBJ1-1

CDR3 DNA: TGTGCCAGCAGTGACTCTGGGACTAGCGGGGGATCCTACAATGAGCAGTTCTTC
CDR3 protein: CASSDSGTSGGSYNEQFF
clone size: -
V gene: TRBV6-4
D gene: TRBD2
J gene: TRBJ2-1

CDR3 DNA: TGTGCCAGCAGTTTAACGACAGGGACTGAAGCTTTCTTT
CDR3 protein: CASSLTTGTEAFF
clone size: -
V gene: TRBV12-3/TRBV12-4
D gene: TRBD1
J gene: TRBJ1-1

CDR3 DNA: TGTGCCAGCAGCAGGGACAGGGAAAACACTGAAGCTTTCTTT
CDR3 protein: CASSRDRENTEAFF
clone size: -
V gene: TRBV7-8
D gene: TRBD1
J gene: TRBJ1-1

CDR3 DNA: TGTGCCACCAGCAGAGTGATTTCCATGGGGGGGACTGAAGCTTTCTTT
CDR3 protein: CATSRVISMGGTEAFF
clone size: once
V gene: TRBV15
D gene: -
J gene: TRBJ1-1

CDR3 DNA: TGTGCCAGCAGCTTAAGTCCGGGGGAGACCCAGTACTTC
CDR3 protein: CASSLSPGETQYF
clone size: -
V gene: TRBV7-3
D gene: -
J gene: TRBJ2-5

CDR3 DNA: TGTGCTAGTGGTTTGGTAGAGCGTAATGGCTACACCTTC
CDR3 protein: CASGLVERNGYTF
clone size: -
V gene: TRBV12-5
D gene: -
J gene: TRBJ1-2

CDR3 DNA: TGTGCCAGCAGTGACCCCTGGCGGGGGGGCGGGAAGGAGACCCAGTACTTC
CDR3 protein: CASSDPWRGGGKETQYF
clone size: once
V gene: TRBV6-1
D gene: TRBD2
J gene: TRBJ2-5

CDR3 DNA: TGTGCCAGCAGGCAGGTTGGGGGAAACACCATATATTTT
CDR3 protein: CASRQVGGNTIYF
clone size: -
V gene: TRBV4-2
D gene: -
J gene: TRBJ1-3

CDR3 DNA: TGCAGCGTTGTGTTCGCCCGGGGAGAGACCCAGTACTTC
CDR3 protein: CSVVFARGETQYF
clone size: -
V gene: TRBV29-1
D gene: -
J gene: TRBJ2-5

CDR3 DNA: TGTGCCAGCAGCCAAGCGGGAAGCTCTGGAAACACCATATATTTT
CDR3 protein: CASSQAGSSGNTIYF
clone size: -
V gene: TRBV4-2
D gene: -
J gene: TRBJ1-3

CDR3 DNA: TGTGCCAGCTCAACAACTAGCGGATGGACCGGGGAGCTGTTTTTT
CDR3 protein: CASSTTSGWTGELFF
clone size: -
V gene: TRBV18
D gene: TRBD2
J gene: TRBJ2-2

CDR3 DNA: TGTGCCAGCAGCGGAGCGTACAATGAGCAGTTCTTC
CDR3 protein: CASSGAYNEQFF
clone size: -
V gene: TRBV9
D gene: -
J gene: TRBJ2-1

CDR3 DNA: TGTGCCAGCAGCCCACCGGGACAGGATTACAATGAGCAGTTCTTC
CDR3 protein: CASSPPGQDYNEQFF
clone size: -
V gene: TRBV4-2
D gene: TRBD1
J gene: TRBJ2-1

CDR3 DNA: TGTGCCAGCAGTTACGACAGGCGAGACGCCGGGGAGCTGTTTTTT
CDR3 protein: CASSYDRRDAGELFF
clone size: once
V gene: TRBV6-5
D gene: -
J gene: TRBJ2-2

CDR3 DNA: TGTGCCACCAACGCAGGTGATAATTCACCCCTCCACTTT
CDR3 protein: CATNAGDNSPLHF
clone size: -
V gene: TRBV15
D gene: -
J gene: TRBJ1-6

CDR3 DNA: TGTGCCAGTAGTACACAGGAGACCCAGTACTTC
CDR3 protein: CASSTQETQYF
clone size: once
V gene: TRBV19
D gene: -
J gene: TRBJ2-5

CDR3 DNA: TGTGCCAGCAGCAGGGGACTAGCGGGGGGTAACACCGGGGAGCTGTTTTTT
CDR3 protein: CASSRGLAGGNTGELFF
clone size: -
V gene: TRBV3-1/TRBV3-2
D gene: TRBD2
J gene: TRBJ2-2

CDR3 DNA: TGTGCCAGCAGCGTAGAAATGAGACTCACAGATACGCAGTATTTT
CDR3 protein: CASSVEMRLTDTQYF
clone size: -
V gene: TRBV9
D gene: -
J gene: TRBJ2-3

CDR3 DNA: TGTGCCAGCAAGGGACAGGCCACAGATACGCAGTATTTT
CDR3 protein: CASKGQATDTQYF
clone size: -
V gene: TRBV11-3
D gene: TRBD1
J gene: TRBJ2-3

CDR3 DNA: TGCAGTGCTAGGGAGGGAAACACCATATATTTT
CDR3 protein: CSAREGNTIYF
clone size: -
V gene: TRBV20-1
D gene: -
J gene: TRBJ1-3

CDR3 DNA: TGTGCCAGTAGACCCGGACAGGATGAAAAACTGTTTTTT
CDR3 protein: CASRPGQDEKLFF
clone size: -
V gene: TRBV19
D gene: TRBD1
J gene: TRBJ1-4

CDR3 DNA: TGTGCCAGCAGCCAAGCTAGCCACGGGGAGCTGTTTTTT
CDR3 protein: CASSQASHGELFF
clone size: -
V gene: TRBV7-2
D gene: -
J gene: TRBJ2-2

CDR3 DNA: TGTGCCACCAGCAGCCCCACCTCAGAAAACACCATATATTTT
CDR3 protein: CATSSPTSENTIYF
clone size: -
V gene: TRBV15
D gene: -
J gene: TRBJ1-3

CDR3 DNA: TGTGCCAGCAAACAGGGGACTGGCAATCAGCCCCAGCATTTT
CDR3 protein: CASKQGTGNQPQHF
clone size: -
V gene: TRBV27
D gene: TRBD1
J gene: TRBJ1-5

CDR3 DNA: TGCGCCAGTTTGGGGGGGACAGGGGCTCCCCTACAGTTCTTC
CDR3 protein: CASLGGTGAPLQFF
clone size: -
V gene: TRBV5-1
D gene: TRBD1
J gene: TRBJ2-1

CDR3 DNA: TGTGCCAGCAGAGCGGACAGGGCAATCAGCTACGAGCAGTACTTC
CDR3 protein: CASRADRAISYEQYF
clone size: -
V gene: TRBV2
D gene: TRBD1
J gene: TRBJ2-7

CDR3 DNA: TGTGCCAGCAGTTACACCCGGAGACCTGCCCTCACAGATACGCAGTATTTT
CDR3 protein: CASSYTRRPALTDTQYF
clone size: -
V gene: TRBV6-2/TRBV6-3
D gene: -
J gene: TRBJ2-3

CDR3 DNA: TGTGCCAGCAGCCAAGAGGGGACAGGGGGGACAGATACGCAGTATTTT
CDR3 protein: CASSQEGTGGTDTQYF
clone size: -
V gene: TRBV4-2
D gene: TRBD1
J gene: TRBJ2-3

CDR3 DNA: TGTGCCAGTAGTTCGGGACAGGGATCTAACTATGGCTACACCTTC
CDR3 protein: CASSSGQGSNYGYTF
clone size: -
V gene: TRBV19
D gene: TRBD1
J gene: TRBJ1-2

CDR3 DNA: TGTGCCAGCAGCCAAGATCGTTTGGGTCAGGGTTTCGAAAAACTGTTTTTT
CDR3 protein: CASSQDRLGQGFEKLFF
clone size: -
V gene: TRBV4-2
D gene: -
J gene: TRBJ1-4

CDR3 DNA: TGTGCCACCCACAGGGCCTCTGGGACACCCCTCCACTTT
CDR3 protein: CATHRASGTPLHF
clone size: -
V gene: TRBV7-2
D gene: -
J gene: TRBJ1-6

CDR3 DNA: TGTGCCAGCAGTATGGGTGGCAGGAATGAAGCTTTCTTT
CDR3 protein: CASSMGGRNEAFF
clone size: -
V gene: TRBV28
D gene: -
J gene: TRBJ1-1

CDR3 DNA: TGTGCCAGCAGCCCCCAGACAGGGTGTGAGTTCTTC
CDR3 protein: CASSPQTGCEFF
clone size: -
V gene: TRBV11-3
D gene: TRBD1
J gene: TRBJ2-1

CDR3 DNA: TGCACCCCTACAGGGACCGCTGGCTACACCTTC
CDR3 protein: CTPTGTAGYTF
clone size: -
V gene: TRBV20-1
D gene: -
J gene: TRBJ1-2

CDR3 DNA: TGTGCCAGCAGTTATCGGACAGGGGGCACAGATACGCAGTATTTT
CDR3 protein: CASSYRTGGTDTQYF
clone size: -
V gene: TRBV5-6
D gene: TRBD1
J gene: TRBJ2-3

CDR3 DNA: TGCGCCAGCAGCTTGAACGGAGCCAACACTGAAGCTTTCTTT
CDR3 protein: CASSLNGANTEAFF
clone size: -
V gene: TRBV5-1
D gene: -
J gene: TRBJ1-1

CDR3 DNA: TGCGCCAGTAAGCTCTGGACAGGGGAGGCGGGGGCTTTCTTT
CDR3 protein: CASKLWTGEAGAFF
clone size: -
V gene: TRBV5-1
D gene: TRBD1
J gene: TRBJ1-1